This T cell receptor (beta chain) was sequenced in a study of cytomegalovirus exposure and HLA in healthy donors. Study conclusions and caveats: TCR beta V segments were, for the most part, productive about 87% or about 30% of the time in an earlier analysis. The classifier reportedly diagnosed cytomegalovirus status with high sensitivity and specificity.

Vbeta (60) and Jbeta (13) primers were used in the PCR. Data came from immunoSEQ multiplex PCR; TCRdb stores just in-frame clones and leaves some out. The repertoire holds 80,000 to 95,000 clones, approximately 57% seen once, with roughly 6% in the top ten. Worth noting for this clone: Its antigen is currently unknown.

Although they were nominally healthy when sampled, donors likely had unrecorded immune exposures. CDR1 is SGDLS, CDR2 YYNGEE, per germline. Trimming took 3 bases from V and 3 from J; bases not matched to a gene: 4. The CDR3 consists of 15 residues. This receptor was identified in a woman aged 25 to 39 in good health and CMV-seronegative. V and J are TRBV9 and TRBJ1-4, with 8 bases lining up with TRBD1. Specimen: PBMCs. Here the CDR3 DNA reads TGTGCCAGCAGCGCACAGGGGGGGGCTAATGAAAAACTGTTTTTT. Its translation is CASSAQGGANEKLFF.